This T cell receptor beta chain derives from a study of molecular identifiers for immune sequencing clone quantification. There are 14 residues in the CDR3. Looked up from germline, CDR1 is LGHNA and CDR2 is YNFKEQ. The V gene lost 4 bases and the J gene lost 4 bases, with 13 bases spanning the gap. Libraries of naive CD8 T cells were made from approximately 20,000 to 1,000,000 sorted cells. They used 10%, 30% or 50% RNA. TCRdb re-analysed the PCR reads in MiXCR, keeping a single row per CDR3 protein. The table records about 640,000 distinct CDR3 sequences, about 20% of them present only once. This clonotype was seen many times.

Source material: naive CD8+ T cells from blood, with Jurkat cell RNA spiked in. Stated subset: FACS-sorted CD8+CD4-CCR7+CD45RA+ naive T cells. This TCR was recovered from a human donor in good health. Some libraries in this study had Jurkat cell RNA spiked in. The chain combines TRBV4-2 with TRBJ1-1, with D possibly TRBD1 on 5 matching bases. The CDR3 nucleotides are TGTGCCAGCAGCCTATCGGACCAGGGCACTGAAGCTTTCTTT. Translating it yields CASSLSDQGTEAFF.